This T cell receptor (beta chain) stems from a study of blood T cell repertoires in COVID-19. Study information: The samples span acute and convalescent COVID-19 from the United States, Italy and Spain.

Methods used by the authors: Amplified reference gene primers provided the basis for estimating nucleated cell counts. Using immunoSEQ multiplex PCR, the repertoire was profiled, and TCRdb retains in-frame clones only, with some absent. The V and J calls and clone size are taken from that table; D and trimming were inferred from the DNA. The sample lists roughly 150,000 clones, roughly 80% occurring once. This TCR came from an elderly woman with acute or convalescent COVID-19. Sequencing used peripheral blood.

CDR3 nucleotides: TGTGCCAGCAGCTCTGGAGCTAACTATGGCTACACCTTC. Amino acids: CASSSGANYGYTF. The chain employs TRBV5-4 and TRBJ1-2, with D unclear. The CDR3 totals 13 residues. Per the germline V gene, CDR1 is SGHNT and CDR2 is YYREEE (reference sequence). V was trimmed by 3 bases and J by 0 bases, leaving 6 bases between them.